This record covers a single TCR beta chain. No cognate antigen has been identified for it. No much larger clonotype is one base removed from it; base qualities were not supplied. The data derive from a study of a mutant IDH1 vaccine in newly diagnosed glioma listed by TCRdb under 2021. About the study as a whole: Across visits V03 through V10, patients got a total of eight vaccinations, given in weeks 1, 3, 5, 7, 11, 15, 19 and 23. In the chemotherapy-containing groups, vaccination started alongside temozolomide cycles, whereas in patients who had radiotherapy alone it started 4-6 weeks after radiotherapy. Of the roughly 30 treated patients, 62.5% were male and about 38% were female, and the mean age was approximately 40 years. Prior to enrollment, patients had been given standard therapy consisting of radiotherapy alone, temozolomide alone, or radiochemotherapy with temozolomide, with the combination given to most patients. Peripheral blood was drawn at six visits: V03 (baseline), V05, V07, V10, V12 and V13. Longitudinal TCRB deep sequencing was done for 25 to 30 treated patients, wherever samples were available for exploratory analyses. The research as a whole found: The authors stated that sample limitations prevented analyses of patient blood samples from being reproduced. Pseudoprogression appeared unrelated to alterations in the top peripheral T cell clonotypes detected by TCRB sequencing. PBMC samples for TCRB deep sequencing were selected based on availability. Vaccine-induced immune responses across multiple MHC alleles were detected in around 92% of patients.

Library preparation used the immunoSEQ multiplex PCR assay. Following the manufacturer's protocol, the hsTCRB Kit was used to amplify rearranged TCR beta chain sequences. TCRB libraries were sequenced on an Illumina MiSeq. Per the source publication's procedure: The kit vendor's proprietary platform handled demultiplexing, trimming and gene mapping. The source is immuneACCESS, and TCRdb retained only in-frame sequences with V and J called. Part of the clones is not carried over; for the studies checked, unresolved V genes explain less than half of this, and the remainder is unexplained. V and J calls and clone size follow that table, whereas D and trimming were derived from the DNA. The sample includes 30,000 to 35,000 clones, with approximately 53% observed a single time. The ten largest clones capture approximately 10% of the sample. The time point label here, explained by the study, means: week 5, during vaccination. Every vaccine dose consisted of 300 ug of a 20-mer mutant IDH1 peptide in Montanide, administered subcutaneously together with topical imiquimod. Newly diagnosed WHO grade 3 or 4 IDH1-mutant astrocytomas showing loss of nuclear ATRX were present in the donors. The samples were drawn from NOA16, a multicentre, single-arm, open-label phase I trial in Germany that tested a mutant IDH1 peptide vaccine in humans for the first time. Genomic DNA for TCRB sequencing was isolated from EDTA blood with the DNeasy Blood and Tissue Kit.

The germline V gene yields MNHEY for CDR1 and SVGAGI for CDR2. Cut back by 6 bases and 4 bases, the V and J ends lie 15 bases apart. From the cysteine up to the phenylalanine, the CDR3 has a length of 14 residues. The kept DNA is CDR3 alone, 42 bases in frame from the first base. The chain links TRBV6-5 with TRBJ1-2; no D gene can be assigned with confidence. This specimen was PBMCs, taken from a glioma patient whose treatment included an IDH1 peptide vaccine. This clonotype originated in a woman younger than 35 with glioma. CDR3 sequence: CASSRTPELYGYTF. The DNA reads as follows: TGTGCCAGCAGCCGAACCCCGGAGCTCTATGGCTACACCTTC.